Listed here are 24 T cell receptor beta chains from one sample, sequenced in a study of graft-versus-host responses after intestinal transplantation. This table comes from immunoSEQ multiplex PCR, and its TCRdb copy is limited to in-frame clones, with some not included. The table shows 15,000 to 20,000 clones, with under 40% occurring only once. The specimen was alloreactive CD4+ T cells from a mixed lymphocyte reaction culture, collected before transplantation. Described subset: CFSE-low proliferating T cells sorted from roughly six-day pre-transplant mixed lymphocyte reaction (GvH or HvG direction). The receptors shown here come from a human patient who was an organ donor for intestinal transplantation.

This clone was detected a few times. The chain uses TRBV15 and TRBJ2-4, with D tentatively TRBD2 (7 bases). The CDR3 runs to 17 residues. Germline CDR1 is LNHNV and CDR2 is YYDKDF (reference sequence). Trimming took off 0 bases at V and 7 bases at J, with 19 bases between the two ends. The CDR3 DNA follows: TGTGCCACCAGCAGAGATCTGGTTTCGGGGAGGGGGAACATTCAGTACTTC. Translating it yields CATSRDLVSGRGNIQYF.

Judged by abundance, this clone is medium-sized. V usage is TRBV5-1 and J usage is TRBJ2-7, with a possible D match to TRBD2 (6 bases). The CDR3 extends over 14 amino acids. Germline CDR1 reads SGHRS; CDR2 reads YFSETQ. The V and J ends lost 5 bases and 0 bases respectively, with 12 bases between them. The CDR3 bases are TGCGCCAGCAGGGCCGTACTAGCCTCCTACGAGCAGTACTTC. Translating gives CASRAVLASYEQYF.

Here the CDR3 DNA reads TGTGCCAGCTCACGAGATACGCAGTATTTT. Translating gives CASSRDTQYF. The chain employs TRBV18 and TRBJ2-3; D is ambiguous. Trimming shortened V by 4 bases and J by 5 bases, and 1 base separated the two germline ends. The CDR3 has 10 residues. Germline values: CDR1 KGHSH, CDR2 LQKENI. Supplemented by reference TRBV18 and TRBJ2-3, the full variable domain reads NAGVMQNPRHLVRRRGQEARLRCSPMKGHSHVYWYRQLPEEGLKFMVYLQKENIIDESGMPKERFSAEFPKEGPSILRIQQVVRGDSAAYFCASSRDTQYFGPGTRLTVL.

The chain has TRBV6-1 and TRBJ2-7; the D gene is possibly TRBD2 (6 bases). Trimming removed 6 bases from V and 4 bases from J, with 13 bases in between. CDR1 and CDR2 from the germline V gene are MNHNS and SASEGT. CDR3 length: 13 amino acids. CDR3 nucleotide sequence: TGTGCCAGCAGGAGGGGACTCGCTTACGAGCAGTACTTC. This codes for CASRRGLAYEQYF.

This clone has only one observation. V gene TRBV7-2 combines with J gene TRBJ2-1, with D unresolved. Trimming shortened V by 2 bases and J by 4 bases, and 9 bases separated the two germline ends. This CDR3 has 14 amino acids. Germline CDR1 reads SGHTA; CDR2 reads FQGNSA. The CDR3 here is CASSLSPGYNEQFF. The CDR3 DNA sequence: TGTGCCAGCAGCTTAAGCCCCGGATACAATGAGCAGTTCTTC.

V usage is TRBV6-6 and J usage is TRBJ2-1; 12 bases agree with TRBD2. In germline, CDR1 is MNHNY, CDR2 SVGAGI (reference sequence). CDR3 size: 15 residues. Trimming cost V 4 bases and J 4 bases; bases outside gene matches: 2. The chain's CDR3 is CASSSSGRGYNEQFF. The CDR3 DNA reads TGTGCCAGCAGTTCTAGCGGGAGGGGGTACAATGAGCAGTTCTTC.

This clone is medium-sized. This rearrangement joins TRBV7-3 to TRBJ2-7, with D tentatively TRBD2 (6 bases). The germline V and J ends were trimmed by 2 bases and 0 bases, with 11 bases remaining between them. The germline gives CDR1 SGHTA, CDR2 FQGTGA. The CDR3 covers 15 residues. The chain's CDR3 is CASSLSGGSSYEQYF. CDR3 nucleotide sequence: TGTGCCAGCAGCTTATCCGGGGGAAGCTCCTACGAGCAGTACTTC. Full variable domain (remainder filled in from reference TRBV7-3 and TRBJ2-7): GAGVSQTPSNKVTEKGKYVELRCDPISGHTALYWYRQSLGQGPEFLIYFQGTGAADDSGLPNDRFFAVRPEGSVSTLKIQRTERGDSAVYLCASSLSGGSSYEQYFGPGTRLTVT.

The J gene is TRBJ1-4, the V gene TRBV27; the match to TRBD1 covers 11 bases. This CDR3 is built from 16 residues. Trimming removed 10 bases from V and 4 bases from J; junction bases left unmatched: 11. Germline CDR1 MNHEY, CDR2 SMNVEV (reference sequence). The CDR3 nucleotides read TGTGCCACCGCGGACAGGGGGCAGATAGGTAATGAAAAACTGTTTTTT. Its protein is CATADRGQIGNEKLFF.

The J gene is TRBJ2-7, the V gene TRBV30, with a weak D call TRBD1 (5 bases). The V gene's germline CDR1 is GTSNPN and CDR2 SVGIG (reference sequence). The CDR3 is 14 residues long. Trimming took off 0 bases at V and 0 bases at J, with 9 bases between the two ends. CDR3: CAWSVNTGSYEQYF. DNA for the CDR3: TGTGCCTGGAGTGTTAATACAGGCTCCTACGAGCAGTACTTC.

This chain uses TRBV6-1 with TRBJ2-5; D is unclear. CDR1 and CDR2 (germline): MNHNS, SASEGT. The germline V and J ends were trimmed by 0 bases and 7 bases, with 12 bases remaining between them. The CDR3 is 14 amino acids. CDR3 DNA sequence: TGTGCCAGCAGTGAAGCGACCCAACCAGGGACCCAGTACTTC. This gives the protein CASSEATQPGTQYF.

CDR3 DNA sequence: TGTGCCTGGAGTGGAACAGGGGCCAAAAACATTCAGTACTTC. It is translated as CAWSGTGAKNIQYF. This chain joins TRBV30 and TRBJ2-4, with D maybe TRBD1 (6 bases). V was trimmed by 1 base and J by 1 base, leaving 8 bases between them. Germline V gene lookup returns CDR1 GTSNPN and CDR2 SVGIG (reference sequence). The CDR3 runs to 14 residues. The full variable domain, in which reference TRBV30 and TRBJ2-4 provide the parts outside the CDR3, is SQTIHQWPATLVQPVGSPLSLECTVEGTSNPNLYWYRQAAGRGLQLLFYSVGIGQISSEVPQNLSASRPQDRQFILSSKKLLLSDSGFYLCAWSGTGAKNIQYFGAGTRLSVL.

The chain links TRBV4-1 to TRBJ1-2, with D possibly TRBD1 on 5 matching bases. The germline gives CDR1 MGHRA, CDR2 YSYEKL. There are 13 residues in the CDR3. Trimming removed 1 base from V and 2 bases from J, with 5 bases in between. CDR3: CASSQGTNYGYTF. CDR3 nucleotides: TGCGCCAGCAGCCAAGGGACAAACTATGGCTACACCTTC.

The chain links TRBV9 to TRBJ2-3; TRBD2 matches 8 bases. This CDR3 region has 14 residues. The germline gives CDR1 SGDLS, CDR2 YYNGEE. After removal of 8 bases from V and 3 bases from J, the junction contained 8 bases not matched to a gene. For the CDR3, the DNA is TGTGCCAGTCCTCTAGCGGGTATTACAGATACGCAGTATTTT. This encodes CASPLAGITDTQYF.

CDR3 amino acids: CSVFQGGDTQYF. The CDR3, as DNA: TGCAGCGTCTTTCAGGGAGGGGATACGCAGTATTTT. This chain joins TRBV29-1 and TRBJ2-3, with 7 bases aligning to TRBD2. The CDR3 is made up of 12 amino acids. CDR1 and CDR2 from the germline V gene are SQVTM and ANQGSEA. J was trimmed by 6 bases and V by 6 bases; bases with no gene match: 6.

This clone has a handful of counts. Other DNA sequences in the sample encode the same CDR3. The CDR3 nucleotides are TGCAGTGCCAGGGGAGAGACCCAGTACTTC. As protein: CSARGETQYF. The chain carries TRBV20-1 and TRBJ2-5; D is possibly TRBD1 (6 bases). This CDR3 spans 10 amino acids. From germline, CDR1 is DFQATT and CDR2 SNEGSKA (reference sequence). V shed 6 bases and J shed 4 bases, with 6 bases lying between them.

This chain uses TRBV11-2 with TRBJ2-3, with 7 bases fitting TRBD2. Per the germline V gene, CDR1 is SGHAT and CDR2 is FQNNGV. This CDR3 region has 16 residues. Trimming cost V 3 bases and J 1 base; bases outside gene matches: 7. The CDR3 region is CASSFLTGGRTDTQYF. CDR3 nucleotide sequence: TGTGCCAGCAGCTTCCTGACGGGGGGACGCACAGATACGCAGTATTTT.

The V call is TRBV5-4, the J call TRBJ2-1; tentatively, D is TRBD1 or TRBD2 (5 bases each). CDR1 and CDR2 (germline): SGHNT, YYREEE (reference sequence). The CDR3 spans 13 residues. Trimming shortened V by 9 bases and J by 4 bases, and 14 bases separated the two germline ends. This chain's CDR3 is CATKGLAYNEQFF. CDR3 coding DNA: TGTGCCACAAAGGGGCTAGCTTACAATGAGCAGTTCTTC.

The chain has TRBV15 and TRBJ1-4, with 7 bases fitting TRBD1. With 7 bases clipped from V and 5 bases from J, the junction kept 16 bases outside the gene matches. The CDR3 loop spans 17 amino acids. Per germline, CDR1 LNHNV and CDR2 YYDKDF (reference sequence). For the CDR3, the DNA is TGTGCCACCACCCAGACAGGGTCCCTACTACCCAATGAAAAACTGTTTTTT. This encodes CATTQTGSLLPNEKLFF.

This chain connects TRBV10-3 to TRBJ2-2; the D is unclear. V lost 3 bases, J lost 4 bases, and 9 bases lay in between. Per germline, CDR1 ENHRY and CDR2 SYGVKD. This CDR3 is 14 amino acids long. In nucleotides, the CDR3 is TGTGCCATCAGTGAAGTCTACCCCACCGGGGAGCTGTTTTTT. Its protein is CAISEVYPTGELFF.

V usage is TRBV10-3 and J usage is TRBJ2-5, with 7 bases lining up with TRBD2. This CDR3 has 12 amino acids. J was trimmed by 4 bases and V by 10 bases; bases with no gene match: 6. Germline V lookup: CDR1 ENHRY, CDR2 SYGVKD. The CDR3 DNA reads TGTGCCAGCGCAACTAGCGCAGAGACCCAGTACTTC. This translates into CASATSAETQYF.

The chain carries TRBV19 and TRBJ2-1; TRBD2 aligns across 12 bases. The J segment lost 2 bases and the V segment lost 3 bases, leaving 8 bases of the junction unmatched. Germline V gives CDR1 LNHDA, CDR2 SQIVND (reference sequence). CDR3 size: 18 residues. This chain's CDR3 is CASSMDTSGRIAYNEQFF. The CDR3 bases are TGTGCCAGTAGTATGGACACTAGCGGGAGGATCGCCTACAATGAGCAGTTCTTC.

The chain uses TRBV7-2 and TRBJ1-4; no firm D call. The germline gives CDR1 SGHTA, CDR2 FQGNSA. The CDR3 has 16 amino acids. The V and J ends lost 5 bases and 3 bases respectively, with 16 bases between them. The chain's CDR3 is CASSQAVGGPNEKLFF. CDR3 nucleotides: TGTGCCAGCAGCCAAGCGGTGGGAGGCCCTAATGAAAAACTGTTTTTT.

J is TRBJ2-5 and V is TRBV5-1, with 8 positions matching TRBD2. This CDR3 spans 14 amino acids. CDR1 and CDR2 from the germline V gene are SGHRS and YFSETQ. The J segment lost 5 bases and the V segment lost 4 bases, leaving 7 bases of the junction unmatched. CDR3 in amino acids: CASSIRSGSETQYF. The CDR3 DNA sequence: TGCGCCAGCAGCATACGAAGCGGGAGCGAGACCCAGTACTTC.

This clone has more than one count but fewer than ten. The V gene is TRBV2, the J gene TRBJ2-1; no reliable D call. This CDR3 has 12 residues. Germline V gene data show CDR1 as SNHLY and CDR2 as FYNNEI. V was clipped by 7 bases and J by 8 bases, with 12 bases between them. CDR3 sequence (DNA): TGTGCCAGCAAGCCCGCGGACCATGAGCAGTTCTTC. Residues: CASKPADHEQFF.